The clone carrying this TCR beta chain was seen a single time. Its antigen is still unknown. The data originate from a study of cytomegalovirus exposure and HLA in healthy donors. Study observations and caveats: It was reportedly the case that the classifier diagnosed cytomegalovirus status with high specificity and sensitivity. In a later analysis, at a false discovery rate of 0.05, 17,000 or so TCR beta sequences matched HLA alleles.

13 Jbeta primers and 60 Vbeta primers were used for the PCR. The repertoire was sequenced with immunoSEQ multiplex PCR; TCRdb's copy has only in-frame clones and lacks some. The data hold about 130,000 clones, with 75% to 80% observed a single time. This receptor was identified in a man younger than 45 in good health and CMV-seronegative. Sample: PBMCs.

The CDR3 DNA sequence: TGCGCCAGCAGCTTGGGGGGCCGAAGAACTGAAGCTTTCTTT. This gives the protein CASSLGGRRTEAFF. The gene calls are TRBV5-1 and TRBJ1-1, with a weak D call TRBD1 (5 bases). The V gene's germline CDR1 is SGHRS and CDR2 YFSETQ. Trimming removed 0 bases at V and 5 bases at J, with 11 bases between. The CDR3 is 14 amino acids.